The following is a TCR beta chain sequence with its context. Antigen specificity is unknown. The sequenced patients had an expansion of CD8+CD57+ cells seen by flow cytometry. Each of the patients presented with severe acquired aplastic anemia. All patients were therapy-naive when blood was sampled. The CDR3 is 15 amino acids. Deletions cut 6 bases from V and 1 base from J, with 10 bases between. Germline V lookup: CDR1 MNHEY, CDR2 SVGEGT. These data originate in a study of CD8+CD57+ T cells in acquired aplastic anemia. Findings of the study overall: Overlapping CD8+ CDR3 repertoires of patients and controls contained under 35 shared sequences.

TCR beta VDJ and CDR3 profiling used genomic DNA as template. TCRdb processed the reads anew with MiXCR; each CDR3 protein has one entry. Of 75,000 to 80,000 distinct CDR3 sequences listed, about 70% are singletons. The TCR sequence derives from a human donor with aplastic anemia. V usage is TRBV6-2 or TRBV6-3 and J usage is TRBJ2-6; D gene uncertain. The sequencing input was sorted CD4+, CD8+, or CD8+CD57+ T cells (not recorded which) from PBMCs. The CDR3 sequence: CASSLVGSGANVLTF. Here the CDR3 DNA reads TGTGCCAGCAGCCTGGTTGGATCTGGGGCCAACGTCCTGACTTTC.